This T cell receptor beta chain comes out of a study of cytotoxic CD8 clonotypes in ibrutinib-treated CLL. Study-wide background: Partial response was seen in approximately 24 patients and complete response in 2; after median about 70 months, roughly 14 stayed remitted, about twelve progressed.

Deep sequencing aimed at 1 in 200,000 to 1 in 1 million T cells' resolution. The method was immunoSEQ multiplex PCR; TCRdb's version includes in-frame clones alone and lacks a portion of them. The table records approximately 340,000 clones, around 66% of them present only once. This clone came up once. Per germline, CDR1 SGHTA and CDR2 FQGNSA. The V end was cut by 3 bases, the J end by 6 bases, with 16 bases between. The CDR3 runs to 15 residues. V and J are TRBV7-2 and TRBJ2-3; D could derive from TRBD1 or TRBD2 (6 bases each). Sequenced here: PBMCs, sampled after 36 months of ibrutinib treatment. This TCR was recovered from a human donor with chronic lymphocytic leukemia. The CDR3 loop is CASSFGGQGMDTQYF. CDR3 sequence (DNA): TGTGCCAGCAGCTTTGGGGGGCAGGGGATGGATACGCAGTATTTT.